The T cell receptor (beta chain) under discussion was sequenced for a study of spatial heterogeneity in lung cancer. Specified time point: sample taken at primary tumor resection. There are a few counts of this clonotype. The study tagged each TCR cDNA molecule with a unique molecular identifier. In TCRdb, the 5' RACE reads were re-called with MiXCR into one record per CDR3 protein. The profile shows around 92,000 distinct CDR3 sequences, about 12% of them singletons. Trimming removed 0 bases from V and 5 bases from J, with 15 bases in between. Germline CDR1 is DFQATT and CDR2 is SNEGSKA (reference sequence). The CDR3 length is 15 residues.

The TCR comes from a male donor with early-stage non-small cell lung cancer. Specimen: PBMCs, collected at surgery. J is TRBJ2-3 and V is TRBV20-1; D gene uncertain. Here the CDR3 DNA reads TGCAGTGCTAGAGACCAGACTGCGGTCCGAGATACGCAGTATTTT. Translating it yields CSARDQTAVRDTQYF.